The 17 T cell receptor beta chains listed next were all sequenced from one sample in a study of cytomegalovirus exposure and HLA in healthy donors. Primers for the PCR totalled 60 Vbeta and 13 Jbeta. Generated by immunoSEQ multiplex PCR, the TCRdb table keeps only in-frame clones and is missing some. The sample records 90,000 to 130,000 clones, more than 65% being singletons. The source material was PBMCs. Source of these receptors: a woman in her thirties in good health and CMV-seronegative.

Concerning this clone: The same CDR3 can be traced to other DNA sequences in this sample. The chain uses TRBV5-1 and TRBJ2-3, with 7 nucleotides matching TRBD1. CDR1 and CDR2 from the germline V gene are SGHRS and YFSETQ. The ends lost 4 bases at V and 3 bases at J; junction bases unmatched: 2. The CDR3 has 13 residues. The CDR3 loop reads CASSPGGTDTQYF. The CDR3 bases are TGCGCCAGCAGCCCAGGGGGAACAGATACGCAGTATTTT. The full variable domain, with the rest looked up from reference TRBV5-1 and TRBJ2-3, is KAGVTQTPRYLIKTRGQQVTLSCSPISGHRSVSWYQQTPGQGLQFLFEYFSETQRNKGNFPGRFSGRQFSNSRSEMNVSTLELGDSALYLCASSPGGTDTQYFGPGTRLTVL.

The chain has TRBV11-2 and TRBJ1-1, with TRBD1 matching 7 bases. CDR1 and CDR2 from the germline V gene are SGHAT and FQNNGV. The CDR3 sequence is 13 residues long. V shed 5 bases and J 5 bases; nucleotides not matched to a gene: 5. In DNA form, the CDR3 reads TGTGCCAGCAGCCTGACAGGGAGAACTGAAGCTTTCTTT. Translated: CASSLTGRTEAFF.

This clone turned up a few times. The chain has TRBV7-8 and TRBJ1-1; D is perhaps TRBD1 (6 bases). V shed 1 base and J shed 0 bases, with 12 bases lying between them. Looked up from germline, CDR1 is SGHVS and CDR2 is FQNEAQ. CDR3 length equals 16 residues. The CDR3 DNA sequence: TGTGCCAGCAGCTTAGGAAGGGGACACCTGAACACTGAAGCTTTCTTT. It translates to CASSLGRGHLNTEAFF.

This sequence joins TRBV5-6 and TRBJ2-4; a possible D gene is TRBD2 (5 bases). Germline V gives CDR1 SGHDT, CDR2 YYEEEE. Trimming left V 6 bases short and J 3 bases short, with 13 bases between. The CDR3 extends over 14 amino acids. CDR3 region: CASTPSGNKNIQYF. CDR3 bases: TGTGCCAGCACCCCCTCGGGAAACAAAAACATTCAGTACTTC.

The chain couples TRBV5-5 to TRBJ1-1; 11 positions agree with TRBD1. Per the germline V gene, CDR1 is SGHKS and CDR2 is YYEKEE (reference sequence). This CDR3 spans 13 amino acids. Trimming at V came to 4 bases and at J to 13 bases, leaving 9 bases not matched to a gene. CDR3 protein: CASSLGQGDRDFF. CDR3 bases: TGTGCCAGCAGCCTGGGACAGGGGGATAGAGATTTCTTT.

The chain carries TRBV30 and TRBJ2-6; 9 nucleotides line up with TRBD2. The J segment lost 0 bases and the V segment lost 1 base, leaving 4 bases of the junction unmatched. Germline CDR1 and CDR2: GTSNPN and SVGIG (reference sequence). This CDR3 contains 17 residues. For the CDR3, the DNA is TGTGCCTGGAGTGCCGGGACTAGCTCCTCTGGGGCCAACGTCCTGACTTTC. This encodes CAWSAGTSSSGANVLTF.

This chain links TRBV9 with TRBJ1-2, with 9 bases fitting TRBD1. Germline V gene data show CDR1 as SGDLS and CDR2 as YYNGEE. V trimming: 0 bases; J trimming: 8 bases; junction bases outside the gene matches: 11. The CDR3 runs to 16 residues. DNA for the CDR3: TGTGCCAGCAGCGTAGCCTCCGGGACAGGGATACGGGGCTACACCTTC. Protein: CASSVASGTGIRGYTF.

The J gene is TRBJ1-5, the V gene TRBV18, with a tentative D call TRBD1 (5 bases). CDR1 and CDR2 from the germline V gene are KGHSH and LQKENI. V shed 2 bases and J shed 6 bases, with 11 bases lying between them. This CDR3 is 14 amino acids long. The CDR3 is CASSPTGGTQPQHF. The CDR3 nucleotides are TGTGCCAGCTCACCAACGGGGGGGACTCAGCCCCAGCATTTT.

The rearrangement joins TRBV30 to TRBJ1-4; D may be TRBD1 (6 bases). Between the trimmed V and J ends, which lost 4 bases and 7 bases, there was a span of 10 bases. Germline CDR1 is GTSNPN and CDR2 is SVGIG (reference sequence). The CDR3 sequence is 12 residues long. The CDR3 DNA sequence: TGTGCCTGGACCCGAGGGGGTGAAAAACTGTTTTTT. Translating it yields CAWTRGGEKLFF.

This rearrangement joins TRBV14 to TRBJ2-5, with D possibly matching TRBD2 (5 bases). Germline-derived CDR1 and CDR2 are SGHDN and FVKESK. The ends were cut back, 2 bases at V and 5 bases at J, with 15 bases in the middle. The CDR3 is 15 residues long. The CDR3 nucleotides are TGTGCCAGCAGCCAAAGCAGGAGGCCCACCGAGACCCAGTACTTC. This translates into CASSQSRRPTETQYF.

V and J are TRBV10-3 and TRBJ2-7, with 7 nucleotides matching TRBD1. Trimming removed 10 bases from V and 1 base from J; junction bases left unmatched: 4. CDR1 and CDR2 (germline): ENHRY, SYGVKD. This CDR3 comprises 12 residues. The CDR3 protein is CATGDSSYEQYF. In nucleotides, the CDR3 is TGTGCCACAGGGGACAGTTCCTACGAGCAGTACTTC.

The V gene is TRBV14, the J gene TRBJ1-4; 9 bases line up with TRBD1. J lost 5 bases, V lost 6 bases, and 7 bases had no gene match. The CDR3 runs 15 residues. Per the germline V gene, CDR1 is SGHDN and CDR2 is FVKESK. Written as DNA, the CDR3 is TGTGCCAGCAGGCTATCCGGGACAGGGAATGAAAAACTGTTTTTT. This encodes CASRLSGTGNEKLFF.

V is TRBV5-6 and J is TRBJ1-1; no clear D gene. Germline V lookup: CDR1 SGHDT, CDR2 YYEEEE. Trimming took off 0 bases at V and 5 bases at J, with 17 bases between the two ends. CDR3 length equals 16 residues. CDR3 nucleotide sequence: TGTGCCAGCAGCTTGGGAGGAAATTCTATTGGGACTGAAGCTTTCTTT. Residues: CASSLGGNSIGTEAFF.

V and J are TRBV6-6 and TRBJ2-3; D is unresolved. CDR3 length: 14 amino acids. V was shortened by 6 bases and J by 6 bases, with 16 bases between the two germline ends. Germline CDR1 is MNHNY and CDR2 is SVGAGI (reference sequence). The CDR3 DNA reads as TGTGCCAGCAGCCTGACTCGACTGGCCGATACGCAGTATTTT. Residues: CASSLTRLADTQYF.

This chain joins TRBV5-6 and TRBJ2-5, with 8 bases aligning to TRBD1. Germline-derived CDR1 and CDR2 are SGHDT and YYEEEE. CDR3 length: 13 amino acids. With V trimmed by 4 bases and J by 3 bases, 2 bases remained unmatched. CDR3 loop: CASSGTGKETQYF. Written as DNA, the CDR3 is TGTGCCAGCAGCGGGACAGGCAAAGAGACCCAGTACTTC. Together with reference TRBV5-6 and TRBJ2-5, the CDR3 gives the full variable domain: DAGVTQSPTHLIKTRGQQVTLRCSPKSGHDTVSWYQQALGQGPQFIFQYYEEEERQRGNFPDRFSGHQFPNYSSELNVNALLLGDSALYLCASSGTGKETQYFGPGTRLLVL.

The V gene is TRBV28, the J gene TRBJ1-3; 7 bases fit TRBD1. The CDR3 contains 15 residues. V trimming: 6 bases; J trimming: 0 bases; junction bases outside the gene matches: 5. Germline lookup yields CDR1 MDHEN and CDR2 SYDVKM. The chain's CDR3 is CASRPTGRSGNTIYF. DNA of the CDR3: TGTGCCAGCAGGCCGACAGGGCGCTCTGGAAACACCATATATTTT.

This rearrangement joins TRBV6-6 to TRBJ2-1, with 9 bases that match TRBD2. The trim removed 6 bases at V and 6 bases at J, leaving 12 bases unmatched. This CDR3 comprises 16 residues. Looked up from germline, CDR1 is MNHNY and CDR2 is SVGAGI (reference sequence). The CDR3 is CASRPPGAGGSNEQFF. DNA of the CDR3: TGTGCCAGCAGACCCCCGGGGGCGGGAGGGAGCAATGAGCAGTTCTTC.